These T cell receptor beta chains were read from a single sample in a study of control samples from healthy donors and cancer patients. TCRdb's table, derived via immunoSEQ multiplex PCR, lists solely in-frame clones and lacks some. Found here are some 90,000 clones, 85% to 90% of them singletons; the top ten hold about 1.3%. Sequences were obtained from blood. Receptors originate from a woman between 50 and 59 years old in good health. Each CDR3 is given with its conserved first and last residue. D genes are given only for firm matches. The listing skips clone size in some rows; elsewhere it reads once, few, many or a size class.

clone size: NA; V gene: TRBV6-5; J gene: TRBJ2-7; D gene: TRBD1; CDR3 DNA: TGTGCCAGCAGTTACGAAACGCCCGGGACAGGGGGCGAGCAGTACTTC; CDR3 protein: CASSYETPGTGGEQYF
clone size: NA; V gene: TRBV6-1; J gene: TRBJ2-1; D gene: TRBD1; CDR3 DNA: TGTGCCAGCAGTGAGAGGCAGGGGGCCGGAACGGAGCAGTTCTTC; CDR3 protein: CASSERQGAGTEQFF
clone size: NA; V gene: TRBV19; J gene: TRBJ1-3; D gene: NA; CDR3 DNA: TGTGCCAGTAGTTTTTCACTCGGGGGCAGTGGAAACACCATATATTTT; CDR3 protein: CASSFSLGGSGNTIYF
clone size: once; V gene: TRBV3-1/TRBV3-2; J gene: TRBJ1-2; D gene: NA; CDR3 DNA: TGTGCCAGCACCGCGACCTCAGGGAATAGTGGCTACACCTTC; CDR3 protein: CASTATSGNSGYTF
clone size: NA; V gene: TRBV6-5; J gene: TRBJ2-7; D gene: NA; CDR3 DNA: TGTGCCAGCAGTCGGTCGTCCTACGAGCAGTACTTC; CDR3 protein: CASSRSSYEQYF
clone size: NA; V gene: TRBV19; J gene: TRBJ2-1; D gene: NA; CDR3 DNA: TGTGCCAGTAGTAACAGGGTTGGCAATGAGCAGTTCTTC; CDR3 protein: CASSNRVGNEQFF
clone size: NA; V gene: TRBV3-1/TRBV3-2; J gene: TRBJ2-5; D gene: NA; CDR3 DNA: TGTGCCAGCAGCCAAGATGGTACGGGAGAGACCCAGTACTTC; CDR3 protein: CASSQDGTGETQYF
clone size: NA; V gene: TRBV7-2; J gene: TRBJ2-7; D gene: NA; CDR3 DNA: TGTGCCAGCAGCGACTCGGGCTCTCCTACCTACGAGCAGTACTTC; CDR3 protein: CASSDSGSPTYEQYF
clone size: NA; V gene: TRBV12-5; J gene: TRBJ1-2; D gene: NA; CDR3 DNA: TGTGCTAGTGGTTTGGTCCCGTTAAATGCAGGGGCGCGGTATGGCTACACCTTC; CDR3 protein: CASGLVPLNAGARYGYTF
clone size: few; V gene: TRBV9; J gene: TRBJ1-2; D gene: NA; CDR3 DNA: TGTGCCAGCAGCGTAGCGAGCAACCAGGGTTTAAGGGGCTACACCTTC; CDR3 protein: CASSVASNQGLRGYTF
clone size: few; V gene: TRBV28; J gene: TRBJ1-6; D gene: NA; CDR3 DNA: TGTGCCAGCATTAGGAATTCACCCCTCCACTTT; CDR3 protein: CASIRNSPLHF
clone size: NA; V gene: TRBV3-1/TRBV3-2; J gene: TRBJ2-6; D gene: NA; CDR3 DNA: TGTGCCAGCAGCCAAGCCCTTTATAGACAGTCTGGGGCCAACGTCCTGACTTTC; CDR3 protein: CASSQALYRQSGANVLTF
clone size: NA; V gene: TRBV6-2/TRBV6-3; J gene: TRBJ1-5; D gene: NA; CDR3 DNA: TGTGCCAGCAGTCTGGGGAATCAGCCCCAGCATTTT; CDR3 protein: CASSLGNQPQHF
clone size: NA; V gene: TRBV24-1; J gene: TRBJ2-1; D gene: NA; CDR3 DNA: TGTGCCACCAGTCGGTGGGCAGGGAGCGAGCAGTTCTTC; CDR3 protein: CATSRWAGSEQFF
clone size: NA; V gene: TRBV9; J gene: TRBJ2-1; D gene: TRBD2; CDR3 DNA: TGTGCCAGCAGCGTAGGACTAGCGGGGGGGAATGAGCAGTTCTTC; CDR3 protein: CASSVGLAGGNEQFF
clone size: NA; V gene: TRBV18; J gene: TRBJ2-5; D gene: TRBD2; CDR3 DNA: TGTGCCAGCTCACCGCGGGGGGGAGAGACCCAGTACTTC; CDR3 protein: CASSPRGGETQYF
clone size: NA; V gene: TRBV3-1/TRBV3-2; J gene: TRBJ2-7; D gene: TRBD1; CDR3 DNA: TGTGCCAGCAGCCAGTCCCCCGGGACAGCCTACGAGCAGTACTTC; CDR3 protein: CASSQSPGTAYEQYF
clone size: NA; V gene: TRBV27; J gene: TRBJ1-2; D gene: TRBD1; CDR3 DNA: TGTGCCAGCAGACCGATCCGACAGGGGGCGTCTGGCTACACCTTC; CDR3 protein: CASRPIRQGASGYTF
clone size: NA; V gene: TRBV19; J gene: TRBJ1-6; D gene: NA; CDR3 DNA: TGTGCCAGTAGTATAGCAGGGGATAATTCACCCCTCCACTTT; CDR3 protein: CASSIAGDNSPLHF
clone size: NA; V gene: TRBV7-9; J gene: TRBJ1-6; D gene: TRBD1; CDR3 DNA: TGTGCCAGCAGCTTGGGACAGGGGTTCTATAATTCACCCCTCCACTTT; CDR3 protein: CASSLGQGFYNSPLHF
clone size: NA; V gene: TRBV24-1; J gene: TRBJ2-3; D gene: TRBD2; CDR3 DNA: TGTGCCACCCAGTCGGGGGGGGGAACCACAGATACGCAGTATTTT; CDR3 protein: CATQSGGGTTDTQYF
clone size: NA; V gene: TRBV11-3; J gene: TRBJ2-7; D gene: NA; CDR3 DNA: TGTGCCAGCAGCCCATCGACATTCTCCTACGAGCAGTACTTC; CDR3 protein: CASSPSTFSYEQYF
clone size: NA; V gene: TRBV19; J gene: TRBJ2-1; D gene: TRBD1; CDR3 DNA: TGTGCCAGTAGTAGGGACAGGGGGAGGATCTTC; CDR3 protein: CASSRDRGRIF
clone size: NA; V gene: TRBV6-2/TRBV6-3; J gene: TRBJ2-1; D gene: NA; CDR3 DNA: TGTGCCAGCAGTTCACAGGGGGGGGCCGGGACTAGGGGACTCCGCAATGAGCAGTTCTTC; CDR3 protein: CASSSQGGAGTRGLRNEQFF
clone size: many; V gene: TRBV5-1; J gene: TRBJ1-2; D gene: NA; CDR3 DNA: TGCGCCAGCAGCTTCCAGGGAACGGATGGCTACACCTTC; CDR3 protein: CASSFQGTDGYTF
clone size: NA; V gene: TRBV2; J gene: TRBJ2-1; D gene: TRBD2; CDR3 DNA: TGTGCCAGCGATCCTAGCGGGAGGGCCAATGAGCAGTTCTTC; CDR3 protein: CASDPSGRANEQFF
clone size: once; V gene: TRBV4-2; J gene: TRBJ2-5; D gene: TRBD2; CDR3 DNA: TGTGCCAGCAGCCGACTACTAGCGGGAGCTTCTGAGGAAGAGACCCAGTACTTC; CDR3 protein: CASSRLLAGASEEETQYF
clone size: NA; V gene: TRBV14; J gene: TRBJ1-3; D gene: NA; CDR3 DNA: TGTGCCAGCAGCCCGGTCATGTCTGGAAACACCATATATTTT; CDR3 protein: CASSPVMSGNTIYF
clone size: NA; V gene: TRBV5-1; J gene: TRBJ1-6; D gene: TRBD1; CDR3 DNA: TGCGCCAGCAGCTTGGCCGGGACAGGGGGTCCGAGTATGGGTTCACCCCTCCACTTT; CDR3 protein: CASSLAGTGGPSMGSPLHF
clone size: NA; V gene: TRBV10-2; J gene: TRBJ2-2; D gene: NA; CDR3 DNA: TGCGCCAGCAGTGATGGACCCTCGAGGGGCACCGGGGAGCTGTTTTTT; CDR3 protein: CASSDGPSRGTGELFF
clone size: NA; V gene: TRBV28; J gene: TRBJ2-7; D gene: TRBD2; CDR3 DNA: TGTGCCAGTTTCGGGGGAGGGGACTACGAGCAGTACTTC; CDR3 protein: CASFGGGDYEQYF
clone size: NA; V gene: TRBV28; J gene: TRBJ2-2; D gene: NA; CDR3 DNA: TGTGCCAGCACCCATCGGGGGGCTGGGGTTACCGGGGAGCTGTTTTTT; CDR3 protein: CASTHRGAGVTGELFF
clone size: NA; V gene: TRBV9; J gene: TRBJ1-1; D gene: TRBD1; CDR3 DNA: TGTGCCAGCAGCCCAGGGACAGGGGGCATCACTGAAGCTTTCTTT; CDR3 protein: CASSPGTGGITEAFF
clone size: NA; V gene: TRBV7-9; J gene: TRBJ1-3; D gene: NA; CDR3 DNA: TGTGCCAGCAGCTTAGCCGGGACACGGTACTCTGGAAACACCATATATTTT; CDR3 protein: CASSLAGTRYSGNTIYF
clone size: NA; V gene: TRBV27; J gene: TRBJ2-5; D gene: NA; CDR3 DNA: TGTGCCAGCAGTTCTGCTTCCCCGACAGAATACCAAGAGACCCAGTACTTC; CDR3 protein: CASSSASPTEYQETQYF
clone size: NA; V gene: TRBV29-1; J gene: TRBJ2-4; D gene: TRBD1; CDR3 DNA: TGCAGCGTTCTGGACAGGGGGCTCAGAGCCAAAAACATTCAGTACTTC; CDR3 protein: CSVLDRGLRAKNIQYF
clone size: once; V gene: TRBV7-8; J gene: TRBJ2-1; D gene: TRBD2; CDR3 DNA: TGTGCCAGCAGCCCAACTAGCGGGAGATACAATGAGCAGTTCTTC; CDR3 protein: CASSPTSGRYNEQFF